The present T cell receptor (beta chain) was sequenced within a study of neurological immune-mediated disorders. Synthesis of cDNA used 5'RACE (with 10-nucleotide random UMIs). TCRdb reanalysed the 5' RACE reads using MiXCR and keeps one entry per CDR3 protein. The repertoire holds roughly 48,000 distinct CDR3 sequences, around 13% seen once, with 4.5% in the top ten. Stated time point: longitudinal time-point 2. Whole-study results and caveats: The absence of shared CDR3 amino acid sequences among expanded clones across subjects suggests private repertoires in all groups.

This CDR3 region has 16 residues. The V segment lost 0 bases and the J segment 4 bases; nucleotides outside the gene matches: 6. Per germline, CDR1 SGHDT and CDR2 YYEEEE. At least ten counts were recorded for this clonotype. Its specificity is unknown. The clonotype was recovered from a male donor with HTLV-1-associated myelopathy (HAM/TSP). Sequencing input: PBMCs. The gene calls are TRBV5-6 and TRBJ2-3; 9 nucleotides align to TRBD1. CDR3 amino acids: CASSLGGGQGPDTQYF. The CDR3 nucleotides are TGTGCCAGCAGCTTGGGGGGGGGACAGGGTCCAGATACGCAGTATTTT. Supplemented by reference TRBV5-6 and TRBJ2-3, the full variable domain reads DAGVTQSPTHLIKTRGQQVTLRCSPKSGHDTVSWYQQALGQGPQFIFQYYEEEERQRGNFPDRFSGHQFPNYSSELNVNALLLGDSALYLCASSLGGGQGPDTQYFGPGTRLTVL.